Shown below are 24 T cell receptor beta chains from a single sample sequenced in a study of T-cell memory formation after mild COVID-19. TCRdb analysed the 5' RACE reads with MiXCR anew, one entry per CDR3 protein. The table includes about 470,000 distinct CDR3 sequences, approximately 23% detected once. The sequencing sample was made of PBMCs or a T cell subset sorted from them (not recorded which). The receptors come from an adult woman who had mild COVID-19 (a few samples of this study predate the infection). Cell type and time point are not known.

The chain couples TRBV4-2 to TRBJ2-2; D unclear. CDR3 length: 16 amino acids. V lost 0 bases and J lost 3, with 11 bases in between. Germline V gene data show CDR1 as LGHNA and CDR2 as YNFKEQ. CDR3: CASSQDMRPYTGELFF. CDR3 coding DNA: TGTGCCAGCAGCCAAGATATGAGGCCATACACCGGGGAGCTGTTTTTT.

The V and J genes are TRBV5-6 and TRBJ2-2; TRBD2 matches at 7 bases. J was trimmed by 1 base and V by 2 bases; bases with no gene match: 11. Germline-derived CDR1 and CDR2 are SGHDT and YYEEEE. This CDR3 has 18 amino acids. CDR3 coding DNA: TGTGCCAGCAGCTTCCCTGGGGGGGTCGACGGGAACACCGGGGAGCTGTTTTTT. Translation gives CASSFPGGVDGNTGELFF. The whole variable domain, filled in from reference TRBV5-6 and TRBJ2-2, reads DAGVTQSPTHLIKTRGQQVTLRCSPKSGHDTVSWYQQALGQGPQFIFQYYEEEERQRGNFPDRFSGHQFPNYSSELNVNALLLGDSALYLCASSFPGGVDGNTGELFFGEGSRLTVL.

This clonotype was detected many times. V and J are TRBV12-3 or TRBV12-4 and TRBJ2-4; TRBD1 agrees at 7 bases. This CDR3 comprises 16 residues. Trimming cost V 5 bases and J 3 bases; bases outside gene matches: 10. The CDR3 loop reads CASSGPGQRYKNIQYF. In DNA form, the CDR3 reads TGTGCCAGCAGTGGACCGGGACAGAGATACAAAAACATTCAGTACTTC.

The chain is built from TRBV18 and TRBJ1-5; TRBD1 matches 9 bases. CDR1 and CDR2 from the germline V gene are KGHSH and LQKENI. Trimming at V came to 3 bases and at J to 10 bases, leaving 13 bases not matched to a gene. The CDR3 spans 16 residues. The CDR3, as DNA: TGTGCCAGCTCACCTACGCCCGGACAGGGGTGGCATCCCCAGCATTTT. This codes for CASSPTPGQGWHPQHF.

This clonotype was picked up a small number of times. This sequence joins TRBV7-9 and TRBJ2-7; a weak D match, TRBD2 (5 bases). V lost 5 bases to trimming and J lost 3 bases, with 14 bases between them. This CDR3 spans 14 amino acids. The germline V gene encodes CDR1 SEHNR and CDR2 FQNEAQ (reference sequence). The CDR3 region is CASSALEGFYEQYF. The CDR3, as DNA: TGTGCCAGCAGCGCCCTTGAGGGATTCTACGAGCAGTACTTC.

This clonotype turned up a few times. V is TRBV11-2 and J is TRBJ2-1; possibly TRBD2 for D (8 bases). V lost 4 bases and J 4 bases, leaving 26 bases between the germline ends. CDR3 size: 19 residues. In germline, CDR1 is SGHAT, CDR2 FQNNGV. CDR3 DNA: TGTGCCAGCAGCTCGAGTTCCTACAGGGGAAAGCGGGGGTACAATGAGCAGTTCTTC. It is translated as CASSSSSYRGKRGYNEQFF.

This clonotype was seen more than once but under ten times. V usage is TRBV5-1 and J usage is TRBJ2-5; 8 bases are a match to TRBD1. The CDR3 spans 16 residues. J was trimmed by 4 bases and V by 1 base; bases with no gene match: 9. Germline V gene data show CDR1 as SGHRS and CDR2 as YFSETQ. Here the CDR3 reads CASSLLGQGWTETQYF. The CDR3 DNA follows: TGCGCCAGCAGCTTGCTAGGACAGGGATGGACAGAGACCCAGTACTTC.

The chain employs TRBV3-1 and TRBJ1-2; D unclear. The germline V gene encodes CDR1 LGHDT and CDR2 YNNKEL (reference sequence). The CDR3 has 14 amino acids. Trimming cost V 3 bases and J 6 bases, with 14 bases left between them. The CDR3 region is CASSHPEVPHGYTF. CDR3 sequence (DNA): TGTGCCAGCAGCCACCCTGAGGTTCCTCATGGCTACACCTTC.

This clonotype was found a few times. This chain connects TRBV2 to TRBJ1-5; 7 bases match TRBD1. Germline CDR1 SNHLY, CDR2 FYNNEI. The CDR3 totals 15 residues. The V and J ends lost 7 bases and 6 bases, in that order; junction bases with no gene match: 12. This chain's CDR3 is CASILQGGGGQPQHF. DNA for the CDR3: TGTGCCAGCATCCTCCAGGGGGGTGGCGGTCAGCCCCAGCATTTT.

This rearrangement joins TRBV5-1 to TRBJ1-2; D not certain. The CDR3 contains 12 residues. CDR1 and CDR2 (germline): SGHRS, YFSETQ. V lost 4 bases and J 1 base, leaving 5 bases between the germline ends. CDR3 residues: CASSDYNYGYTF. The CDR3 DNA follows: TGCGCCAGCAGCGACTATAACTATGGCTACACCTTC.

This clonotype was seen more than once but under ten times. The V and J genes are TRBV21-1 and TRBJ2-1. TRBV21-1 is a listed pseudogene. The CDR3 is 15 amino acids. The CDR3 DNA sequence: TGTGCCAGCAGCAAGAGCGGGATCCCCTACAATGAGCAGTTCTTC. As protein: CASSKSGIPYNEQFF.

This rearrangement joins TRBV21-1 to TRBJ2-5. TRBV21-1 is a documented pseudogene. The CDR3 sequence is 11 residues long. The CDR3 DNA reads as TGTGCCAGCAACCCCATGGAGACCCAGTACTTC. Its translation: CASNPMETQYF.

In this sample, this clonotype turned up a few times. V usage is TRBV3-1 and J usage is TRBJ2-5; TRBD1 matches at 8 bases. The V and J ends lost 0 bases and 5 bases, in that order; junction bases with no gene match: 8. The CDR3 loop spans 16 amino acids. The germline V gene encodes CDR1 LGHDT and CDR2 YNNKEL (reference sequence). DNA for the CDR3: TGTGCCAGCAGCCAAGATCGCCAGGGGGCTCACGAGACCCAGTACTTC. Translated, it gives CASSQDRQGAHETQYF.

This clonotype appeared a few times. The chain has TRBV20-1 and TRBJ1-3; D call uncertain. Germline-derived CDR1 and CDR2 are DFQATT and SNEGSKA (reference sequence). Trimming stripped 6 bases from V and 4 bases from J, with 16 bases between. The CDR3 totals 14 residues. In DNA, the CDR3 is TGCAGTGCCTTCCCCCCTGGCCAAGGAAACACCATATATTTT. Translated, it gives CSAFPPGQGNTIYF.

This clonotype was seen a few times. The chain combines TRBV4-1 with TRBJ2-7, with D possibly being TRBD1 or TRBD2 (5 bases each). Per the germline V gene, CDR1 is MGHRA and CDR2 is YSYEKL. Trimming stripped 1 base from V and 6 bases from J, with 22 bases between. This CDR3 spans 17 amino acids. The CDR3 DNA is TGCGCCAGCAGCCAAGTAATGACCGCCTCGAGGGGAGTCGAGCAGTACTTC. Amino acids: CASSQVMTASRGVEQYF.

This clonotype was detected a few times. This chain links TRBV7-9 with TRBJ2-1; no definite D call. The CDR3 length is 12 residues. Germline CDR1 reads SEHNR; CDR2 reads FQNEAQ (reference sequence). V was clipped by 4 bases and J by 6 bases, with 7 bases between them. The CDR3 is CASSSQFNEQFF. CDR3 nucleotides: TGTGCCAGCAGCTCCCAGTTCAATGAGCAGTTCTTC.

The chain uses TRBV5-1 and TRBJ1-2; TRBD1 might be the D (6 bases). V lost 4 bases and J 2 bases, leaving 12 bases between the germline ends. The CDR3 totals 14 residues. Germline V CDR1 and CDR2: SGHRS, YFSETQ. The CDR3 here is CASSGDGQNYGYTF. CDR3 nucleotide sequence: TGCGCCAGCAGCGGAGATGGACAGAACTATGGCTACACCTTC.

The chain is built from TRBV4-3 and TRBJ2-7, with 7 bases that match TRBD2. Germline V CDR1 and CDR2: LGHNA, YSLEER. The CDR3 spans 16 residues. Trimming cost V 5 bases and J 6 bases; bases outside gene matches: 16. The CDR3 region is CASSYYSRGSIIEQYF. The CDR3 nucleotides read TGCGCCAGCAGCTATTACTCTCGCGGGAGCATAATCGAGCAGTACTTC.

This clonotype was counted only a few times. J is TRBJ2-1 and V is TRBV24-1; 7 positions match TRBD2. The CDR3 has 16 amino acids. Per germline, CDR1 KGHDR and CDR2 SFDVKD. J was trimmed by 2 bases and V by 9 bases; bases with no gene match: 12. Written as DNA, the CDR3 is TGTGCCACCGGGGGAAAGGGACTAACGACCTACAATGAGCAGTTCTTC. This codes for CATGGKGLTTYNEQFF.

The rearrangement joins TRBV4-1 to TRBJ2-7; a possible D gene is TRBD1 (6 bases). This CDR3 is built from 17 residues. The V gene lost 0 bases and the J gene lost 0 bases, with 15 bases spanning the gap. Germline CDR1 reads MGHRA; CDR2 reads YSYEKL. Here the CDR3 reads CASSQEVSGATSYEQYF. In DNA form, the CDR3 reads TGCGCCAGCAGCCAAGAGGTCTCAGGGGCAACCTCCTACGAGCAGTACTTC.

This clonotype has ten or more counts. The rearrangement links TRBV7-3 to TRBJ2-7; the D gene could be TRBD1 or TRBD2 (5 bases each). This CDR3 spans 14 amino acids. Trimming left V 5 bases short and J 7 bases short, with 18 bases between. Germline assignment: CDR1 SGHTA and CDR2 FQGTGA. CDR3 nucleotide sequence: TGTGCCAGCAGCGTGACGGGGACCTCTCGGGAGCAGTACTTC. Amino acid sequence: CASSVTGTSREQYF. Filled out from reference TRBV7-3 and TRBJ2-7, the complete variable domain reads GAGVSQTPSNKVTEKGKYVELRCDPISGHTALYWYRQSLGQGPEFLIYFQGTGAADDSGLPNDRFFAVRPEGSVSTLKIQRTERGDSAVYLCASSVTGTSREQYFGPGTRLTVT.

The chain is built from TRBV5-4 and TRBJ2-5; 13 bases match TRBD2. The germline V gene has CDR1 SGHNT and CDR2 YYREEE (reference sequence). Losses at the gene ends were 4 bases for V and 6 bases for J; bases not matched to a gene: 6. This CDR3 spans 15 amino acids. The CDR3 sequence: CASSHGTSGAQTQYF. The CDR3 DNA sequence: TGTGCCAGCAGCCATGGGACTAGCGGGGCTCAGACCCAGTACTTC.

This clonotype has only a few counts. The chain couples TRBV11-2 to TRBJ2-1; D possibly corresponds to TRBD1 (6 bases). Looked up from germline, CDR1 is SGHAT and CDR2 is FQNNGV. Trimming took off 4 bases at V and 10 bases at J, with 17 bases between the two ends. The CDR3 extends over 14 amino acids. CDR3 loop: CASSSLQGRIEQFF. The DNA of the CDR3 is TGTGCCAGCAGCTCGTTACAGGGAAGAATAGAGCAGTTCTTC.

The V and J genes are TRBV6-2 or TRBV6-3 and TRBJ2-2; possible D gene TRBD1, 5 bases. Between the trimmed V and J ends, which lost 11 bases and 6 bases, there was a span of 13 bases. This CDR3 comprises 12 residues. CDR1 and CDR2 from the germline V gene are MNHEY and SVGEGT. The CDR3 bases are TGTGCCTCAGCAGGGTGGGCCGGGGAGCTGTTTTTT. It codes for CASAGWAGELFF.